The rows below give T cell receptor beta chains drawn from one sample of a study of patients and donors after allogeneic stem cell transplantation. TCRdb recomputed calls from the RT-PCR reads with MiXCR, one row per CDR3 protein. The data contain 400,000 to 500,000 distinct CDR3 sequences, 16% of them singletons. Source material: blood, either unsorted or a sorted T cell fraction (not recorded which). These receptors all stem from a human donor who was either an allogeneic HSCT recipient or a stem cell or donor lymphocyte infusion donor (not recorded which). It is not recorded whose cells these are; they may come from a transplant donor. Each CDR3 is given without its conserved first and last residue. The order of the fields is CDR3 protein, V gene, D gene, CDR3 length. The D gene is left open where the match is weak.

CDR3 protein: ASSTRDGNSPLH
V gene: TRBV5-1
D gene: -
CDR3 length: 12

CDR3 protein: ASSQDGSGVGQETQY
V gene: TRBV4-2
D gene: TRBD2
CDR3 length: 15

CDR3 protein: ASSYSMAVSRTQY
V gene: TRBV6-5
D gene: -
CDR3 length: 13

CDR3 protein: ASKLAGGPHSYEQY
V gene: TRBV6-1
D gene: TRBD2
CDR3 length: 14

CDR3 protein: ASRLTGGIGNQPQH
V gene: TRBV6-1
D gene: TRBD1
CDR3 length: 14

CDR3 protein: ASSGRNSPLH
V gene: TRBV2
D gene: -
CDR3 length: 10

CDR3 protein: SARGQLSYEQY
V gene: TRBV20-1
D gene: -
CDR3 length: 11

CDR3 protein: ATSGASGGLNTQY
V gene: TRBV15
D gene: TRBD2
CDR3 length: 13

CDR3 protein: ASSLMDTPFQAYEQY
V gene: TRBV5-8
D gene: -
CDR3 length: 15

CDR3 protein: SAMTGYGERSNQPQH
V gene: TRBV20-1
D gene: TRBD1
CDR3 length: 15

CDR3 protein: ASSLGQGNTIY
V gene: TRBV5-1
D gene: -
CDR3 length: 11

CDR3 protein: ASSHTGGNQPQH
V gene: TRBV12-3/TRBV12-4
D gene: TRBD1
CDR3 length: 12

CDR3 protein: SARPQGFNQPQH
V gene: TRBV20-1
D gene: -
CDR3 length: 12

CDR3 protein: ASSTDALKQY
V gene: TRBV5-1
D gene: -
CDR3 length: 10

CDR3 protein: ASSQERLAWGEQF
V gene: TRBV4-1
D gene: -
CDR3 length: 13

CDR3 protein: ASSYEAGPNTEAF
V gene: TRBV6-5
D gene: -
CDR3 length: 13

CDR3 protein: ASSVDRGANEKLF
V gene: TRBV11-2
D gene: TRBD1
CDR3 length: 13

CDR3 protein: ASSWGLAEAYEQY
V gene: TRBV5-1
D gene: TRBD2
CDR3 length: 13

CDR3 protein: ASCFFVSNTEAF
V gene: TRBV12-3/TRBV12-4
D gene: -
CDR3 length: 12

CDR3 protein: SARAPGLRRETQY
V gene: TRBV20-1
D gene: -
CDR3 length: 13

CDR3 protein: ASSRQVQEKLF
V gene: TRBV7-9
D gene: -
CDR3 length: 11

CDR3 protein: ASSLPSFGRHNEQF
V gene: TRBV7-6
D gene: -
CDR3 length: 14

CDR3 protein: ASNGGGAENTIY
V gene: TRBV7-6
D gene: -
CDR3 length: 12

CDR3 protein: ASRGASSTDTQY
V gene: TRBV30
D gene: -
CDR3 length: 12

CDR3 protein: SARKDSGGAEAF
V gene: TRBV20-1
D gene: -
CDR3 length: 12

CDR3 protein: ASSARSKLSYEQY
V gene: TRBV5-4
D gene: -
CDR3 length: 13

CDR3 protein: ASSADRTGGY
V gene: TRBV2
D gene: TRBD1
CDR3 length: 10

CDR3 protein: SARDFKLAGGYNEQF
V gene: TRBV20-1
D gene: TRBD2
CDR3 length: 15

CDR3 protein: ASRFGLAGSYNEQF
V gene: TRBV2
D gene: TRBD2
CDR3 length: 14

CDR3 protein: SGLTRRQETQY
V gene: TRBV20-1
D gene: -
CDR3 length: 11

CDR3 protein: ASSPRDRTYEQY
V gene: TRBV5-1
D gene: -
CDR3 length: 12

CDR3 protein: ASSTLDRTSGRNEQF
V gene: TRBV19
D gene: TRBD2
CDR3 length: 15